The 12 T cell receptor beta chains presented below share a single source sample, sequenced in a study of blood T cell repertoires in COVID-19. TCRdb's table, derived via immunoSEQ multiplex PCR, lists solely in-frame clones and lacks some. The sample carries roughly 30,000 clones, less than 80% recorded once. The sample consisted of peripheral blood. Receptor source: a man between 65 and 85 years old with acute or convalescent COVID-19.

The V call is TRBV4-3, the J call TRBJ1-2; a weak D match, TRBD1 (5 bases). V dropped 1 base and J dropped 4 bases, with 19 bases sitting between them. Per germline, CDR1 LGHNA and CDR2 YSLEER. The CDR3 spans 17 residues. The CDR3 DNA sequence: TGCGCCAGCAGCCAAGGTGGTCAAGGGGCGCCCGGCTATGGCTACACCTTC. Its protein is CASSQGGQGAPGYGYTF.

The chain links TRBV2 to TRBJ1-5, with D unclear. The CDR3 is made up of 16 amino acids. The V and J ends lost 0 bases and 4 bases respectively, with 13 bases between them. The germline V gene has CDR1 SNHLY and CDR2 FYNNEI. The CDR3 DNA reads as TGTGCCAGCAGTGAAGCGGTTTTAGCCGGAAATCAGCCCCAGCATTTT. Translating it yields CASSEAVLAGNQPQHF.

The gene calls are TRBV6-4 and TRBJ1-1; D might be TRBD1 (5 bases). The ends were cut back, 5 bases at V and 7 bases at J, with 17 bases in the middle. The V gene's germline CDR1 is MRHNA and CDR2 SNTAGT. CDR3 length equals 14 residues. CDR3 coding DNA: TGTGCCAGCAGTCCCGACAGAGCCGGCGGTGAAGCTTTCTTT. This encodes CASSPDRAGGEAFF.

V usage is TRBV18 and J usage is TRBJ2-2; 7 nucleotides align to TRBD1. The V gene end was trimmed by 5 bases and the J gene end by 0 bases; junction bases not matched to a gene: 6. Germline V CDR1 and CDR2: KGHSH, LQKENI. The CDR3 length is 16 residues. CDR3: CASSFNRGPNTGELFF. CDR3 nucleotide sequence: TGTGCCAGCTCATTCAACAGGGGCCCGAACACCGGGGAGCTGTTTTTT.

Comment on this clone: At one end the junction does not follow the germline gene, possibly because of a read error. Other DNA sequences from this sample encode an identical CDR3 as well. J is TRBJ1-5 and V is TRBV6-5; D perhaps matches TRBD1 (6 bases). Germline V gives CDR1 MNHEY, CDR2 SVGAGI. The CDR3 has 14 amino acids. In nucleotides, the CDR3 is TGCGCCAGCAGTTATAGACAGGAGAGGCAGCCCCAGCATTTT. Translation gives CASSYRQERQPQHF.

This chain connects TRBV11-2 to TRBJ2-5; TRBD1 matches at 9 bases. Germline values: CDR1 SGHAT, CDR2 FQNNGV. With 4 bases clipped from V and 5 bases from J, the junction kept 8 bases outside the gene matches. The CDR3 contains 15 residues. CDR3 in amino acids: CASSSSDRGMETQYF. The CDR3, as DNA: TGTGCCAGCAGCTCGTCGGACAGGGGAATGGAGACCCAGTACTTC.

This chain links TRBV5-1 with TRBJ1-1; tentative D call: TRBD1 (6 bases). This CDR3 contains 16 residues. The germline gives CDR1 SGHRS, CDR2 YFSETQ. Trimming removed 0 bases from V and 0 bases from J, with 12 bases in between. The CDR3 nucleotides are TGCGCCAGCAGCTTGGCCGGGACACCAATGAACACTGAAGCTTTCTTT. Protein sequence: CASSLAGTPMNTEAFF.

This clone has just a few counts. The genes are TRBV6-5 and TRBJ2-7; D is perhaps TRBD1 (6 bases). V was pared by 0 bases and J by 4 bases, with 13 bases between. Germline CDR1 MNHEY, CDR2 SVGAGI. The CDR3 spans 15 residues. The CDR3 nucleotides read TGTGCCAGCAGTTACTCTGGCCGGCAGGGGTACGAGCAGTACTTC. Encoded protein: CASSYSGRQGYEQYF.

The chain uses TRBV5-4 and TRBJ2-2, with TRBD1 matching 7 bases. CDR1 and CDR2 from the germline V gene are SGHNT and YYREEE (reference sequence). Unmatched junction bases numbered 7, after V lost 2 bases and J lost 6 bases. CDR3 size: 15 residues. The CDR3 nucleotides read TGTGCCAGCAGCTTACTAACAGGGGTTCCCGGGGAGCTGTTTTTT. It encodes CASSLLTGVPGELFF.

The rearrangement links TRBV7-2 to TRBJ1-1; D is possibly TRBD1 (5 bases). V was trimmed by 5 bases and J by 0 bases, leaving 13 bases between them. Germline CDR1 reads SGHTA; CDR2 reads FQGNSA. CDR3 length: 15 amino acids. CDR3 nucleotides: TGTGCCAGCAGCGTGGCGGGACTGTTGAACACTGAAGCTTTCTTT. Protein: CASSVAGLLNTEAFF.

The J gene is TRBJ2-3, the V gene TRBV6-5; 7 bases match TRBD1. This CDR3 region has 15 residues. CDR1 is MNHEY and CDR2 is SVGAGI in the germline V gene. With V trimmed by 5 bases and J by 0 bases, 5 bases remained unmatched. The CDR3 coding sequence is TGTGCCAGCAGTCTCGGACAGGTTAGCACAGATACGCAGTATTTT. It is translated as CASSLGQVSTDTQYF.

J is TRBJ2-3 and V is TRBV7-2; the match to TRBD2 covers 7 bases. Germline V gene data show CDR1 as SGHTA and CDR2 as FQGNSA. V shed 5 bases and J 5 bases; nucleotides not matched to a gene: 10. CDR3 length: 15 amino acids. The CDR3 bases are TGTGCCAGCAGCCGGTCTAGCGGACGGCAAGATACGCAGTATTTT. Translating gives CASSRSSGRQDTQYF.